A selection of T cell receptor beta chains follows, all from one sample in a study of blood T cell repertoires in COVID-19. This table comes from immunoSEQ multiplex PCR, and its TCRdb copy is limited to in-frame clones, with some not included. The sample includes approximately 480,000 clones, approximately 90% of them seen just once. Sequencing was done on a sample of PBMCs or T cells enriched from blood (not recorded which). The source is a woman aged 18-35 years who had recovered from COVID-19. The CDR3 runs from the conserved cysteine through the conserved F or W. D genes are given only for firm matches. The size field is filled for only some rows; it gives once, few, many or a size class.

TRBJ1-6 | TRBV25-1 | - | - | TGTGCCAGCAGTGAATTGAGGGAAAGTTCACCCCTCCACTTT | CASSELRESSPLHF
TRBJ2-5 | TRBV18 | once | TRBD1 | TGTGCCAGCTCACCGGGACAGGGCGAGACCCAGTACTTC | CASSPGQGETQYF
TRBJ1-1 | TRBV28 | - | - | TGTGCCAGCAGGGAGGGGACCACTGAAGCTTTCTTT | CASREGTTEAFF
TRBJ2-4 | TRBV5-1 | - | TRBD2 | TGCGCCAGCAGCTTGACTAGCGGGGGTTCGGGCAAAAACATTCAGTACTTC | CASSLTSGGSGKNIQYF
TRBJ1-1 | TRBV11-2 | - | - | TGTGCCAGCAGCTTAGCCTTTTCCGCGACTGAAGCTTTCTTT | CASSLAFSATEAFF
TRBJ1-3 | TRBV12-5 | - | - | TGTGCTAGTGGTTTGCCCAGGCAAACAGGAAACACCATATATTTT | CASGLPRQTGNTIYF
TRBJ2-5 | TRBV5-1 | - | - | TGCGCCAGCAGCTCCGGCTCGCGGGAGACCCAGTACTTC | CASSSGSRETQYF
TRBJ1-6 | TRBV5-8 | - | TRBD1 | TGTGCCAGCAGATCCAGGGGGCGTTCACCCCTCCACTTT | CASRSRGRSPLHF
TRBJ1-1 | TRBV30 | - | - | TGTGCCTGGCAACCCCGGGGGGTCGGAGCTTTCTTT | CAWQPRGVGAFF
TRBJ2-5 | TRBV6-5 | - | - | TGTGCCAGCAGTTGGCTGGGCCAGGGAGGAGAGACCCAGTACTTC | CASSWLGQGGETQYF
TRBJ1-1 | TRBV30 | - | - | TGTGCCTGGACTTCAGGTCTTAACACTGAAGCTTTCTTT | CAWTSGLNTEAFF
TRBJ2-1 | TRBV13 | - | - | TGTGCCAGCAGCTGGGGGAGGGCAGGGGTGCGATACAATGAGCAGTTCTTC | CASSWGRAGVRYNEQFF
TRBJ2-2 | TRBV30 | many | TRBD2 | TGTGCCTGGAGTGTAGCGGGGTTACACACCGGGGAGCTGTTTTTT | CAWSVAGLHTGELFF
TRBJ1-2 | TRBV30 | few | - | TGTGCCTGGAGTCCCACCAGGGGACGGTGGGGGTATGGCTACACCTTC | CAWSPTRGRWGYGYTF
TRBJ2-2 | TRBV11-2 | - | - | TGTGCCAGCAGCTCCCCCCGCGGGGGCAGAGGCACCGGGGAGCTGTTTTTT | CASSSPRGGRGTGELFF
TRBJ1-1 | TRBV6-5 | - | - | TGTGCCAGCAGCCCCGAGCCCTACACTGAAGCTTTCTTT | CASSPEPYTEAFF
TRBJ2-2 | TRBV14 | - | - | TGTGCCAGCAGCCGGGGCGGCACCGGGGAGCTGTTTTTT | CASSRGGTGELFF
TRBJ1-2 | TRBV6-1 | - | TRBD1 | TGTGCCAGCAGTGAAGATCAGGGGCTTCGATTGACAGGGAGAGGCTATGGCTACACCTTC | CASSEDQGLRLTGRGYGYTF
TRBJ1-3 | TRBV19 | - | - | TGTGCCAGTAGTAAGGCCCTAGACAGGTCCTCTGGAAACACCATATATTTT | CASSKALDRSSGNTIYF
TRBJ1-1 | TRBV5-1 | - | - | TGCGCCAGCAGCTTTGACAGTAACACTGAAGCTTTCTTT | CASSFDSNTEAFF
TRBJ1-4 | TRBV3-1/TRBV3-2 | - | TRBD1 | TGTGCCAGCAGCCGGGCGGCGACAGGGGCTAATGAAAAACTGTTTTTT | CASSRAATGANEKLFF
TRBJ2-7 | TRBV28 | - | - | TGTGCCAGCACTGCTGAGGGGGGGGAGGAATACGAGCAGTACTTC | CASTAEGGEEYEQYF
TRBJ1-2 | TRBV5-1 | - | TRBD1 | TGCGCCAGCAGCGCGGACAGGGACGACGGCTATGGCTACACCTTC | CASSADRDDGYGYTF
TRBJ1-1 | TRBV11-2 | - | - | TGTGCCAGCAGTTCTCTCCTAAACACTGAAGCTTTCTTT | CASSSLLNTEAFF
TRBJ1-1 | TRBV10-3 | few | - | TGTGCCATCAGGGGAGACCGTGGCACTGAAGCTTTCTTT | CAIRGDRGTEAFF
TRBJ2-1 | TRBV27 | - | - | TGTGCCAGCAGTTCGGACAGTGACAATGAGCAGTTCTTC | CASSSDSDNEQFF
TRBJ1-2 | TRBV19 | - | TRBD1 | TGTGCCAGTAGTATACAACCAGGGGGATATGGCTACACCTTC | CASSIQPGGYGYTF
TRBJ1-2 | TRBV30 | once | - | TGTGCCTGGAGTGTATATTCCTATGGCTACACCTTC | CAWSVYSYGYTF
TRBJ2-1 | TRBV19 | - | - | TGTGCCAGTAGTATAGGAGGCGGAGGGAATGAGCAGTTCTTC | CASSIGGGGNEQFF
TRBJ1-5 | TRBV27 | - | - | TGTGCCAGCAGTCGTGGCAGAGGGAATCAGCCCCAGCATTTT | CASSRGRGNQPQHF
TRBJ2-1 | TRBV24-1 | - | - | TGTGCCACCAGTGATTTCAGCGCCCAGAGCTCCTACAATGAGCAGTTCTTC | CATSDFSAQSSYNEQFF
TRBJ2-7 | TRBV18 | few | TRBD2 | TGTGCCAGCTCACCCGGGGGGACCTACGAGCAGTACTTC | CASSPGGTYEQYF
TRBJ1-2 | TRBV29-1 | many | - | TGCAGCGTTGACAGGGACACGAAGAACTATGGCTACACCTTC | CSVDRDTKNYGYTF
TRBJ2-5 | TRBV19 | - | TRBD1 | TGTGCCAGTAGTAAATTCTCCGGGACAGTCCAAGAGACCCAGTACTTC | CASSKFSGTVQETQYF
TRBJ1-5 | TRBV28 | - | TRBD1 | TGTGCCAGCGAACGGGGTGACAGGGGCCCTTATCAGCCCCAGCATTTT | CASERGDRGPYQPQHF
TRBJ1-1 | TRBV30 | - | - | TGTGCCTGGAGAGGGGATAGGAACACTGAAGCTTTCTTT | CAWRGDRNTEAFF
TRBJ2-3 | TRBV5-1 | - | - | TGCGCCAGCAGCTTGGCCACCGGACAGATTACCACAGATACGCAGTATTTT | CASSLATGQITTDTQYF